The 25 T cell receptor beta chains below come from one sample, sequenced in a study of T-cell reconstitution after alpha-beta-depleted transplantation in children. Researchers prepared the TCRbeta library using unique molecular identifiers, the study reports. TCRdb reanalysed the PCR reads using MiXCR and keeps one entry per CDR3 protein. The table includes 200,000 to 250,000 distinct CDR3 sequences, around 9.7% detected once. Sample: PBMCs from the stem cell graft donor, taken from the stem cell graft. Receptor source: a human donor who donated a stem cell graft to a child with SCID.

As concerns this clonotype: With a much larger clone just one base away, this may be a read error. This chain uses TRBV7-2 with TRBJ1-2, with a possible D match to TRBD1 (5 bases). This CDR3 is 14 amino acids long. CDR1 is SGHTA and CDR2 is FQGNSA in the germline V gene. As DNA, the CDR3 is TGTGCCAGCAGCTCAACAGCGGGGGTTTATGGCTACGCCTTC. Translation gives CASSSTAGVYGYAF.

This clonotype was recorded many times. DNA of the CDR3: TGTGCCAGCAGTTCCGTAACGGGCATCACAGATACGCAGTATTTT. Protein: CASSSVTGITDTQYF. The chain employs TRBV28 and TRBJ2-3; no firm D call. Germline CDR1 and CDR2: MDHEN and SYDVKM. The V end was cut by 4 bases, the J end by 2 bases, with 13 bases between. The CDR3 loop spans 15 amino acids.

This clonotype appeared a few times. This may be a read error: a much more frequent sequence differs by one nucleotide. The genes are TRBV5-5 and TRBJ1-1; 7 nucleotides line up with TRBD1. The trim removed 4 bases at V and 6 bases at J, leaving 3 bases unmatched. The V gene's germline CDR1 is SGHKS and CDR2 YYEKEE (reference sequence). The CDR3 runs 12 residues. The CDR3 loop reads CASSLGQAEAFF. CDR3 DNA: TGTGCCAGCAGCCTCGGACAGGCTGAAGCTTTCTTT.

This chain uses TRBV4-2 with TRBJ1-4, with D possibly TRBD1 on 6 matching bases. Germline V gene data show CDR1 as LGHNA and CDR2 as YNFKEQ. V was cut by 0 bases and J by 8 bases, with 16 bases left in between. The CDR3 has 16 residues. DNA for the CDR3: TGTGCCAGCAGCCAAGAGTGGGACAAGGTTAACGAAAAACTGTTTTTT. This encodes CASSQEWDKVNEKLFF.

This clonotype was detected ten times or more. The chain combines TRBV7-9 with TRBJ1-4; D ambiguous. Trimming shortened V by 4 bases and J by 3 bases, and 12 bases separated the two germline ends. Germline V lookup: CDR1 SEHNR, CDR2 FQNEAQ (reference sequence). This CDR3 region has 15 residues. The CDR3 DNA sequence: TGTGCCAGCAGCTCGGAGGACGGGGCTAATGAAAAACTGTTTTTT. It codes for CASSSEDGANEKLFF.

This clonotype was counted at least ten times. The genes are TRBV5-1 and TRBJ1-1; 8 bases are a match to TRBD1. Germline CDR1 and CDR2: SGHRS and YFSETQ. The CDR3 extends over 15 amino acids. V lost 0 bases, J lost 8 bases, and 9 bases stayed unmatched. CDR3 coding DNA: TGCGCCAGCAGCTTGGCCGACAGGGGAAAGAGGGAAGCTTTCTTT. It codes for CASSLADRGKREAFF.

The table lists this clonotype with many counts. The CDR3 DNA follows: TGCAGTGCTAGAGATCAAATGGGTTCTCCTGAAGCTTTCTTT. Its protein product is CSARDQMGSPEAFF. The chain links TRBV20-1 to TRBJ1-1; D remains ambiguous. The V gene's germline CDR1 is DFQATT and CDR2 SNEGSKA (reference sequence). The V gene lost 0 bases and the J gene lost 6 bases, with 14 bases spanning the gap. The length of the CDR3 is 14 residues.

This clonotype was detected a few times. The chain combines TRBV10-3 with TRBJ2-6; 7 nucleotides agree with TRBD2. The V gene's germline CDR1 is ENHRY and CDR2 SYGVKD. The J segment lost 1 base and the V segment lost 10 bases, leaving 10 bases of the junction unmatched. The length of the CDR3 is 16 residues. The CDR3 loop is CATLGGSQSGANVLTF. The CDR3 coding sequence is TGTGCCACCCTGGGAGGGTCACAGTCTGGGGCCAACGTCCTGACTTTC.

The chain recombines TRBV5-1 with TRBJ1-1; weak D call: TRBD1 (5 bases). Germline lookup yields CDR1 SGHRS and CDR2 YFSETQ. The V and J ends lost 4 bases and 9 bases respectively, with 10 bases between them. CDR3 length equals 11 residues. CDR3 residues: CASSGGTQAFF. The CDR3 coding sequence is TGCGCCAGCAGCGGGGGAACTCAAGCTTTCTTT.

This chain's CDR3 is CASSPFHGGSTEAFF. The CDR3 bases are TGTGCCAGCAGCCCATTTCATGGGGGGAGCACTGAAGCTTTCTTT. The chain links TRBV28 to TRBJ1-1; D is perhaps TRBD1 (5 bases). Trimming shortened V by 6 bases and J by 4 bases, and 18 bases separated the two germline ends. Germline CDR1 and CDR2: MDHEN and SYDVKM. The CDR3 extends over 15 amino acids.

This clonotype has a count of ten or more. The chain is built from TRBV21-1 and TRBJ1-1. TRBV21-1 is termed a pseudogene. The CDR3 length is 15 residues. The CDR3 DNA follows: TGTGCCAGCAGCAAAGGGGATGGGGTGAACACTGAAGCTTTCTTT. Its protein is CASSKGDGVNTEAFF.

This clonotype was observed many times. The chain has TRBV7-2 and TRBJ1-1, with unresolved D. CDR1 SGHTA and CDR2 FQGNSA come from the germline V gene. The CDR3 extends over 17 amino acids. The ends were cut back, 2 bases at V and 0 bases at J, with 16 bases in the middle. The CDR3 region is CASSLFPLRVVNTEAFF. The CDR3 DNA is TGTGCCAGCAGCTTATTTCCGTTACGGGTGGTGAACACTGAAGCTTTCTTT.

As regards this clonotype: A read error is possible here, since a much larger clone lies one base away. J is TRBJ1-2 and V is TRBV7-9, with TRBD1 matching 7 bases. Germline values: CDR1 SEHNR, CDR2 FQNEAQ (reference sequence). CDR3 length: 16 residues. J lost 0 bases, V lost 5 bases, and 9 bases had no gene match. The CDR3 region is CASSPAGTAPNYGYTF. CDR3 nucleotides: TGTGCCAGCAGCCCCGCGGGGACAGCACCTAACTATGGCTACACCTTC.

This clonotype was recorded at least ten times. The rearrangement uses TRBV2 and TRBJ1-2, with TRBD1 identical over 10 bases. The CDR3 loop spans 15 amino acids. Trimming cost V 2 bases and J 8 bases; bases outside gene matches: 8. CDR1 is SNHLY and CDR2 is FYNNEI in the germline V gene. The CDR3 loop reads CASSESWDRGSGYTF. CDR3 DNA sequence: TGTGCCAGCAGTGAATCGTGGGACAGGGGCTCCGGCTACACCTTC. The full variable domain, its missing parts supplied by reference TRBV2 and TRBJ1-2, is EPEVTQTPSHQVTQMGQEVILRCVPISNHLYFYWYRQILGQKVEFLVSFYNNEISEKSEIFDDQFSVERPDGSNFTLKIRSTKLEDSAMYFCASSESWDRGSGYTFGSGTRLTVV.

At least ten counts were recorded for this clonotype. V and J are TRBV4-1 and TRBJ2-7; the D gene is possibly TRBD2 (6 bases). From germline, CDR1 is MGHRA and CDR2 YSYEKL. Trimming took 4 bases from V and 2 from J, leaving 9 bases between them. The CDR3 consists of 13 residues. CDR3 amino acids: CASSLTGAYEQYF. In DNA, the CDR3 is TGCGCCAGCAGCCTTACGGGGGCCTACGAGCAGTACTTC.

Ten or more counts support this clonotype. This chain links TRBV4-1 with TRBJ1-6; 7 nucleotides agree with TRBD1. This CDR3 has 17 amino acids. Germline assignment: CDR1 MGHRA and CDR2 YSYEKL. Trimming took 2 bases from V and 5 from J; bases not matched to a gene: 9. The CDR3 nucleotides read TGCGCCAGCAGCCAAAACATAGGGACAGCCAATAATTCACCCCTCCACTTT. It encodes CASSQNIGTANNSPLHF.

The V call is TRBV30, the J call TRBJ2-7; TRBD1 agrees at 7 bases. Germline V gene data show CDR1 as GTSNPN and CDR2 as SVGIG (reference sequence). CDR3 length equals 18 residues. The J segment lost 1 base and the V segment lost 0 bases, leaving 15 bases of the junction unmatched. CDR3 coding DNA: TGTGCCTGGAGTGTACTACTGATATTGGCAGGGGGATCCTACGAGCAGTACTTC. Its translation: CAWSVLLILAGGSYEQYF.

V usage is TRBV27 and J usage is TRBJ2-1; D gene uncertain. Trimming left V 2 bases short and J 10 bases short, with 9 bases between. Germline CDR1 reads MNHEY; CDR2 reads SMNVEV (reference sequence). This CDR3 contains 12 residues. CDR3 coding DNA: TGTGCCAGCAGTTTAAGCCCCCTGGAGCAGTTCTTC. It is translated as CASSLSPLEQFF.

This chain uses TRBV7-2 with TRBJ1-1; D is unresolved. The CDR3 extends over 12 amino acids. The V and J ends lost 3 bases and 11 bases respectively, with 13 bases between them. CDR1 is SGHTA and CDR2 is FQGNSA in the germline V gene. In DNA, the CDR3 is TGTGCCAGCAGCTTTATCCCAGGCCCGGCTTTCTTT. Protein sequence: CASSFIPGPAFF.

This clonotype occurred many times. The genes are TRBV7-9 and TRBJ1-1; 9 bases match TRBD1. The CDR3 totals 16 residues. Germline CDR1 reads SEHNR; CDR2 reads FQNEAQ (reference sequence). V shed 5 bases and J 4 bases; nucleotides not matched to a gene: 11. CDR3 sequence (DNA): TGTGCCAGCAGCCCGCTCCTGGGACAGGGTGGCACTGAAGCTTTCTTT. This gives the protein CASSPLLGQGGTEAFF.

This clonotype was counted many times. This chain joins TRBV5-4 and TRBJ1-2; D might be TRBD1 (6 bases). The length of the CDR3 is 13 residues. The ends were cut back, 3 bases at V and 4 bases at J, with 10 bases in the middle. Germline V gives CDR1 SGHNT, CDR2 YYREEE (reference sequence). This CDR3 is CASSYNRVYGYTF. CDR3 DNA sequence: TGTGCCAGCAGCTACAACAGGGTCTATGGCTACACCTTC.

This clonotype was seen at least ten times. V usage is TRBV7-9 and J usage is TRBJ2-3; D unresolved. V lost 7 bases and J 2 bases, leaving 10 bases between the germline ends. Germline CDR1 and CDR2: SEHNR and FQNEAQ (reference sequence). CDR3 size: 13 residues. The DNA for the CDR3 is TGTGCCAGCACACGGGTAGACACAGATACGCAGTATTTT. It is translated as CASTRVDTDTQYF.

This clonotype has at least ten counts. This chain uses TRBV11-2 with TRBJ2-2; 9 bases map to TRBD1. Germline CDR1 reads SGHAT; CDR2 reads FQNNGV. V was pared by 2 bases and J by 2 bases, with 6 bases of the junction left unmatched. The CDR3 totals 17 residues. CDR3 residues: CASSLSGTGLNTGELFF. Written as DNA, the CDR3 is TGTGCCAGCAGCTTATCCGGGACAGGGCTCAACACCGGGGAGCTGTTTTTT.

The chain links TRBV7-3 to TRBJ2-5; 9 bases fit TRBD1. The CDR3 is made up of 15 amino acids. V trimming: 2 bases; J trimming: 7 bases; junction bases outside the gene matches: 8. Germline V gene data show CDR1 as SGHTA and CDR2 as FQGTGA. CDR3 sequence reads: CASSLLDRGVGTQYF. The CDR3 nucleotides are TGTGCCAGCAGCTTATTGGACAGGGGAGTCGGGACCCAGTACTTC.

Many counts were recorded for this clonotype. This chain connects TRBV29-1 to TRBJ2-1; D remains unclear. Germline CDR1 is SQVTM and CDR2 is ANQGSEA. This CDR3 has 14 amino acids. V lost 6 bases to trimming and J lost 3 bases, with 15 bases between them. The chain's CDR3 is CSVMVTVSYNEQFF. For the CDR3, the DNA is TGCAGCGTCATGGTCACAGTTAGCTACAATGAGCAGTTCTTC.